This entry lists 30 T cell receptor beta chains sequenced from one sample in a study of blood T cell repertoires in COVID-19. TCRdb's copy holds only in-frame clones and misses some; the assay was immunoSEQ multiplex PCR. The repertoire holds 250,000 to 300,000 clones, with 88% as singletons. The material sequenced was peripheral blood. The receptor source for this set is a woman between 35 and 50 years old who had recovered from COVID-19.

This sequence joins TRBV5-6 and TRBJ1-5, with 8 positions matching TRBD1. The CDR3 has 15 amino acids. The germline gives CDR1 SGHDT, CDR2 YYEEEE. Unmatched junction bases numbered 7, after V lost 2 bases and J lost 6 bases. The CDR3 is CASSFGQGAGQPQHF. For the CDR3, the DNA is TGTGCCAGCAGCTTTGGGCAGGGGGCCGGTCAGCCCCAGCATTTT.

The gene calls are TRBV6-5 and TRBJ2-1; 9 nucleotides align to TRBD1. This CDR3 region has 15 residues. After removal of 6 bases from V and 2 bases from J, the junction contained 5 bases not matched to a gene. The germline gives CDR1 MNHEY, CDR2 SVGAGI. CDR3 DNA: TGTGCCAGCAGGACGGGACAGGGTCCCTACAATGAGCAGTTCTTC. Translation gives CASRTGQGPYNEQFF.

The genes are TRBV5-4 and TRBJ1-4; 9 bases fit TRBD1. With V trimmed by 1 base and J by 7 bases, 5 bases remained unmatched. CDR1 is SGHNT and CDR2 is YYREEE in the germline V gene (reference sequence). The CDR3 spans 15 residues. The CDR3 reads CASSLRTGAGEKLFF. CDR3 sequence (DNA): TGTGCCAGCAGCTTGCGGACAGGGGCGGGTGAAAAACTGTTTTTT.

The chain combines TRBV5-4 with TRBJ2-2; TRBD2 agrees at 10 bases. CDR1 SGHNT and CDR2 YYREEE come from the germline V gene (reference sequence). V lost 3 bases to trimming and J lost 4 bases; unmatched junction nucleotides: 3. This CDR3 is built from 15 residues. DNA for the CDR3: TGTGCCAGCAGCTCACAGCGGGAGGGCACCGGGGAGCTGTTTTTT. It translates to CASSSQREGTGELFF.

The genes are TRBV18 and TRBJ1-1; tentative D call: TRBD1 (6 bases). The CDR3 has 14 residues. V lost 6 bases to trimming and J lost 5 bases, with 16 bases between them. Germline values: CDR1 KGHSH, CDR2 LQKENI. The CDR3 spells CASSKGGGRTEAFF. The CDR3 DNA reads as TGTGCCAGCTCCAAGGGGGGGGGTCGGACTGAAGCTTTCTTT.

The CDR3 protein is CASSKGLAGGWETQYF. As DNA, the CDR3 is TGTGCCAGCAGCAAAGGGTTGGCAGGGGGCTGGGAGACCCAGTACTTC. The rearrangement links TRBV21-1 to TRBJ2-5; the DNA was not used to check the table's D call, TRBD1. TRBV21-1 is classified as a pseudogene. The CDR3 has 16 residues.

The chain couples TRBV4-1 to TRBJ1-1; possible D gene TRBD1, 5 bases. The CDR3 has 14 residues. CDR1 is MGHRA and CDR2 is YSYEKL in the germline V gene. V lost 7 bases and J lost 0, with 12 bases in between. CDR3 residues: CASTPTALNTEAFF. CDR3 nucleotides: TGCGCCAGCACGCCGACAGCTTTGAACACTGAAGCTTTCTTT.

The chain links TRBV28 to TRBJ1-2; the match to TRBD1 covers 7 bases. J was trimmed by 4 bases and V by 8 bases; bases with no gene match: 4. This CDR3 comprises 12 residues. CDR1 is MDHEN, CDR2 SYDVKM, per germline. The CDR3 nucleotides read TGTGCCAGCCTGGACAGGCTCTATGGCTACACCTTC. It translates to CASLDRLYGYTF.

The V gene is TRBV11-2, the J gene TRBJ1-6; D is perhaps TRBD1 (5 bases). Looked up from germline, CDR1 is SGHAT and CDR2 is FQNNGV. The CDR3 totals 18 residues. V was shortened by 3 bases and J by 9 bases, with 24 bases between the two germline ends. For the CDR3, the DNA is TGTGCCAGCAGCTTGGCCCCAATTGGGGGGAGGGTCCGTTCACCCCTCCACTTT. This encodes CASSLAPIGGRVRSPLHF.

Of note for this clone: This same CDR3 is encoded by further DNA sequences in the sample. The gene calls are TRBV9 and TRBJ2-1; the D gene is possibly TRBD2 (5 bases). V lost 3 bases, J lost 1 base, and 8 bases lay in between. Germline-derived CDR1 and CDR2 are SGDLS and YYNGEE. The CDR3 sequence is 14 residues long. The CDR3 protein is CASSGSGSYNEQFF. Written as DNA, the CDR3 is TGTGCCAGCAGCGGCAGCGGATCCTACAATGAGCAGTTCTTC.

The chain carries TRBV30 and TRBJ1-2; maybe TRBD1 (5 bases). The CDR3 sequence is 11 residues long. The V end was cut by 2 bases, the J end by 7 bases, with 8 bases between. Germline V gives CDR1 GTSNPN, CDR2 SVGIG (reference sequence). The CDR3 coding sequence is TGTGCCTGGAGTACCCAGGGTGGCTACACCTTC. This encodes CAWSTQGGYTF.

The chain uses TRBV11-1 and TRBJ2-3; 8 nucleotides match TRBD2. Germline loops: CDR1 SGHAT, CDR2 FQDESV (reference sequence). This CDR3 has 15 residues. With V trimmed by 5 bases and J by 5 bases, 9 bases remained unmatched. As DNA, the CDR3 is TGTGCCAGCAGCGCCATAGCGGGGCGGGGAGATACGCAGTATTTT. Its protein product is CASSAIAGRGDTQYF.

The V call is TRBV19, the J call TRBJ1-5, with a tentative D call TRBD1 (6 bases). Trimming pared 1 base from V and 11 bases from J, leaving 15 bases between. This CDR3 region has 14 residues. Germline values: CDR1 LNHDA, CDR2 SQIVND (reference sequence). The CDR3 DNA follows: TGTGCCAGTAGTATAGCCGGGGCCGCAGGGGCCCAGCATTTT. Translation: CASSIAGAAGAQHF.

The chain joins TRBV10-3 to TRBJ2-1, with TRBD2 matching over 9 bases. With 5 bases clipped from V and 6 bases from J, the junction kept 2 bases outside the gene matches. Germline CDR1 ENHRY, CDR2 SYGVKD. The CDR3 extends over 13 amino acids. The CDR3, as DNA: TGTGCCATCAGTCGCGGGGGGGGCAATGAGCAGTTCTTC. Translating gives CAISRGGGNEQFF.

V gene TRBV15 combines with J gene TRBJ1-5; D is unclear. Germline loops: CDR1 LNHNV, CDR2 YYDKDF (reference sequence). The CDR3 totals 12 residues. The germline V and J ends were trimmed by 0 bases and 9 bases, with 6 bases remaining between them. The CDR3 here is CATSRDRVPQHF. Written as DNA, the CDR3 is TGTGCCACCAGCAGAGATCGAGTGCCCCAGCATTTT.

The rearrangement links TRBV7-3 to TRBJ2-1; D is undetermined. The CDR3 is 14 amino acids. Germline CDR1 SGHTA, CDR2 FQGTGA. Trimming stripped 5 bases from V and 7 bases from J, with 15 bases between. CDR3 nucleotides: TGTGCCAGCAGCCCCCTGGGCAGGCCTAATGAGCAGTTCTTC. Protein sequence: CASSPLGRPNEQFF.

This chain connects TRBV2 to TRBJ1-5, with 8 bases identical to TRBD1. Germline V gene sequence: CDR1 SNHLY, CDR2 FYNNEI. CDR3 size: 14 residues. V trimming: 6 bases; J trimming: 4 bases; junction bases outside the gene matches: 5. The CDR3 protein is CASRPRQGNQPQHF. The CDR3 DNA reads TGTGCCAGCAGACCCCGACAGGGGAATCAGCCCCAGCATTTT. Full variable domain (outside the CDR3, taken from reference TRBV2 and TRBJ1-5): EPEVTQTPSHQVTQMGQEVILRCVPISNHLYFYWYRQILGQKVEFLVSFYNNEISEKSEIFDDQFSVERPDGSNFTLKIRSTKLEDSAMYFCASRPRQGNQPQHFGDGTRLSIL.

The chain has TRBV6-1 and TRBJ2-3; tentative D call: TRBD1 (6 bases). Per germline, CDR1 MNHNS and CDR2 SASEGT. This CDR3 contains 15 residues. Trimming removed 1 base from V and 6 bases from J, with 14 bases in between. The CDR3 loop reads CASSEGAGVADTQYF. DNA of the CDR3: TGTGCCAGCAGTGAAGGGGCAGGGGTTGCTGATACGCAGTATTTT.

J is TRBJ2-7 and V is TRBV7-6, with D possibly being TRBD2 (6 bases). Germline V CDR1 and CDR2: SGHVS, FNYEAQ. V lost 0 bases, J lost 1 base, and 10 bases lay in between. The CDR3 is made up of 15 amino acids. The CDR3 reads CASSLAPGTSYEQYF. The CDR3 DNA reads TGTGCCAGCAGCTTAGCACCAGGGACTTCCTACGAGCAGTACTTC.

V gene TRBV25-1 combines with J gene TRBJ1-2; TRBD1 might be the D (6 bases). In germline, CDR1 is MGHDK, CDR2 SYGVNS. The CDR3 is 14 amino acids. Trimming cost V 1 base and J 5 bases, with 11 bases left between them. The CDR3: CASSESPGAYGYTF. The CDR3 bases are TGTGCCAGCAGTGAATCCCCAGGGGCGTATGGCTACACCTTC.

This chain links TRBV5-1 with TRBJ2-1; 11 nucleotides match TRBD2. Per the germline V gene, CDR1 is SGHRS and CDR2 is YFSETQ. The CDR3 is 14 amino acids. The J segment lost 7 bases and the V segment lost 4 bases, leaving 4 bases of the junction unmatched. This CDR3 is CASSVGTSGNEQFF. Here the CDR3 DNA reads TGCGCCAGCAGCGTCGGGACTAGCGGAAATGAGCAGTTCTTC.

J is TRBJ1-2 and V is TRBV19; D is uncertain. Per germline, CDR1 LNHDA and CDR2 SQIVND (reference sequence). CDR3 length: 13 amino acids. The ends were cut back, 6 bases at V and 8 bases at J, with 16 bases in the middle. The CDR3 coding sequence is TGTGCCAGTAGGCGAGAGGGCCAGAGAGGCTACACCTTC. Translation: CASRREGQRGYTF.

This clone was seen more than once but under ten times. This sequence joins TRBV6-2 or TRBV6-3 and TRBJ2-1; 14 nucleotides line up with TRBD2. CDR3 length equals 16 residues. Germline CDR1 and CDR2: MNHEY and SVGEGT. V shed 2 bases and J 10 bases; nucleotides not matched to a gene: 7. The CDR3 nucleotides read TGTGCCAGCAGTTACACCCCGGGACTAGCGGGAGTCGAGCAGTTCTTC. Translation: CASSYTPGLAGVEQFF.

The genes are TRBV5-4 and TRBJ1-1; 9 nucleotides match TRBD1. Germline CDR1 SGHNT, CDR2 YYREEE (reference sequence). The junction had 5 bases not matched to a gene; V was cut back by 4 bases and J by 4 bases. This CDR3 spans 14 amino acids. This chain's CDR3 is CASSHMTGGTEAFF. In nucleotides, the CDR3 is TGTGCCAGCAGCCATATGACAGGGGGCACTGAAGCTTTCTTT.

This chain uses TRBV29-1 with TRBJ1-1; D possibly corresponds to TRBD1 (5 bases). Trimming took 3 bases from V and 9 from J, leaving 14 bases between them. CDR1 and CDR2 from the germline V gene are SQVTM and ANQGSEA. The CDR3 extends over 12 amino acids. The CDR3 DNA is TGCAGCGTTGATCCGGGGGGTGGGAAAGCTTTCTTT. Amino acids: CSVDPGGGKAFF.

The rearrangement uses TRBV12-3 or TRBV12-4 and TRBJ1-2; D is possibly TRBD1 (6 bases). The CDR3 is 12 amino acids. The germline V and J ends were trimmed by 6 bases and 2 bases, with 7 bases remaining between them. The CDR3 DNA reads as TGTGCCAGCAGCCAGGGGAACTATGGCTACACCTTC. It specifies CASSQGNYGYTF.

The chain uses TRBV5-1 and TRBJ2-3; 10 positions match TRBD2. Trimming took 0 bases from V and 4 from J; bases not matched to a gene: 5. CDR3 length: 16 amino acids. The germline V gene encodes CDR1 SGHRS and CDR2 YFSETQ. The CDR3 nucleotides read TGCGCCAGCAGCTTGGCGGGTCTAGCGGGAGCAGATACGCAGTATTTT. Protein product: CASSLAGLAGADTQYF.

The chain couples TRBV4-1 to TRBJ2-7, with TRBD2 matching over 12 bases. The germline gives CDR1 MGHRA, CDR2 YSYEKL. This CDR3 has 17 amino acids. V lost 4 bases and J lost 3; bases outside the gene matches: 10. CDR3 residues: CASSPPGLAGPHYEQYV. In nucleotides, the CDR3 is TGCGCCAGCAGCCCCCCCGGACTAGCGGGACCCCACTACGAGCAGTACGTC.

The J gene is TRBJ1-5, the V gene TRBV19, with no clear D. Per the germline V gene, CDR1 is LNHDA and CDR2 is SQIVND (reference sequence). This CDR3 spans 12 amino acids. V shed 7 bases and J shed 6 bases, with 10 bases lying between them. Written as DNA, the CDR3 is TGTGCCAGTACCGGGCGGGGTCAGCCCCAGCATTTT. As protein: CASTGRGQPQHF.

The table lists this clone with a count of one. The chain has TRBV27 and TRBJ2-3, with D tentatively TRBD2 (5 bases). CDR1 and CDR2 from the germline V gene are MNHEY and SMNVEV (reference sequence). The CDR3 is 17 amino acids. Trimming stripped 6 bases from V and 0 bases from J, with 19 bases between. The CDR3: CASSHLTLSGSTDTQYF. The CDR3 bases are TGTGCCAGCAGCCACTTAACCTTATCGGGGAGCACAGATACGCAGTATTTT.